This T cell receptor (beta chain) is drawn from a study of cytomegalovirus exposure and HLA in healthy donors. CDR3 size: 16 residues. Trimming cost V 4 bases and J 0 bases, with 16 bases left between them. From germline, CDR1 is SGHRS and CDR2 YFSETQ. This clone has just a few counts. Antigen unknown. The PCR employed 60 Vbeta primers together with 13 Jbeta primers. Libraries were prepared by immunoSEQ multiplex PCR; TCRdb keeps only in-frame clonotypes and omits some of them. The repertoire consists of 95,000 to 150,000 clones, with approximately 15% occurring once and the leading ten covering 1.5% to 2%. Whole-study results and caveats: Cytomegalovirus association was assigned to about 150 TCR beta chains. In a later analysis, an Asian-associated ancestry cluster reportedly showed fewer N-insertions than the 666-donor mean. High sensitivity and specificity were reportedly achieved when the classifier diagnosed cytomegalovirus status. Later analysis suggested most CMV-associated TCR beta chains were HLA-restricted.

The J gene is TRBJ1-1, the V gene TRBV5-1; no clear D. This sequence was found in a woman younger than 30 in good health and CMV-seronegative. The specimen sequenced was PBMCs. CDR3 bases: TGCGCCAGCAGCGCACTTCGAGCGTCGATGAACACTGAAGCTTTCTTT. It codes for CASSALRASMNTEAFF.